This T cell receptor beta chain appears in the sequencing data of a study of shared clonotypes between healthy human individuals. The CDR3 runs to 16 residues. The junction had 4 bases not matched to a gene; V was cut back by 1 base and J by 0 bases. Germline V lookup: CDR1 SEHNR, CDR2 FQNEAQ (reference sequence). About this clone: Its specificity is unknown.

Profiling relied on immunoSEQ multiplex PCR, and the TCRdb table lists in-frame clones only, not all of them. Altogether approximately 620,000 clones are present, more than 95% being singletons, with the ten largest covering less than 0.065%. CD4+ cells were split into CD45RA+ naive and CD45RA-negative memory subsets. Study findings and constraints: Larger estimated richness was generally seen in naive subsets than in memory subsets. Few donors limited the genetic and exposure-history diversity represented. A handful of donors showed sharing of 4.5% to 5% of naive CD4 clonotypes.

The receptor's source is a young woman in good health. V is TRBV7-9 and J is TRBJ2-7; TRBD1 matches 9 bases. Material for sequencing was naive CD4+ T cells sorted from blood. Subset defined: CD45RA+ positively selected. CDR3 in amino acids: CASSLGRGQGSYEQYF. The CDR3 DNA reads TGTGCCAGCAGCTTAGGAAGGGGACAGGGCTCCTACGAGCAGTACTTC.